The source of this T cell receptor (beta chain) is a study of cytomegalovirus exposure and HLA in healthy donors. CDR1 is SGHRS, CDR2 YFSETQ, per germline. Trimming took 4 bases from V and 7 from J; bases not matched to a gene: 8. The CDR3 is 14 residues long. The PCR was carried out with 60 Vbeta primers and 13 Jbeta primers. Data came from immunoSEQ multiplex PCR; TCRdb stores just in-frame clones and leaves some out. The sample lists about 130,000 clones, roughly 80% occurring once. As regards this clone: Its antigen is as yet unknown.

Findings and caveats of the study: A link between a missense DCLRE1C variant and TCR beta V- and J-gene trimming emerged from a later analysis.

This sequence was found in a young man in good health and CMV-seronegative. The sample was PBMCs. V and J are TRBV5-1 and TRBJ1-2; 9 nucleotides align to TRBD1. As DNA, the CDR3 is TGCGCCAGCAGCCGGCCGGGACAGGGTTTTGGCTACACCTTC. Its protein is CASSRPGQGFGYTF. The full variable domain, completed using reference TRBV5-1 and TRBJ1-2, is KAGVTQTPRYLIKTRGQQVTLSCSPISGHRSVSWYQQTPGQGLQFLFEYFSETQRNKGNFPGRFSGRQFSNSRSEMNVSTLELGDSALYLCASSRPGQGFGYTFGSGTRLTVV.